The source of this T cell receptor (beta chain) is a study of radiotherapy plus CTLA-4 blockade in lung cancer. Across the study: There were objective responses in around 18% of patients, and around 31% had disease control.

TCRdb's copy holds only in-frame clones and misses some; the assay was immunoSEQ multiplex PCR. Seen here are about 85,000 clones, more than 75% observed once, and the top ten hold approximately 2.2%. This clone was seen just once. CDR3 length: 14 residues. Germline CDR1 is MNHEY and CDR2 is SVGAGI. Trimming took off 5 bases at V and 2 bases at J, with 13 bases between the two ends. The V and J genes are TRBV6-5 and TRBJ2-7; a possible D gene is TRBD1 (6 bases). The sequencing here drew on peripheral blood, taken from a patient treated with radiotherapy plus ipilimumab. The sequence was collected from a human donor with non-small cell lung cancer who had a partial response to radiotherapy plus ipilimumab. CDR3 nucleotides: TGTGCCAGCAGTGAACGGTCAGGGGCCTACGAGCAGTACTTC. Protein: CASSERSGAYEQYF.